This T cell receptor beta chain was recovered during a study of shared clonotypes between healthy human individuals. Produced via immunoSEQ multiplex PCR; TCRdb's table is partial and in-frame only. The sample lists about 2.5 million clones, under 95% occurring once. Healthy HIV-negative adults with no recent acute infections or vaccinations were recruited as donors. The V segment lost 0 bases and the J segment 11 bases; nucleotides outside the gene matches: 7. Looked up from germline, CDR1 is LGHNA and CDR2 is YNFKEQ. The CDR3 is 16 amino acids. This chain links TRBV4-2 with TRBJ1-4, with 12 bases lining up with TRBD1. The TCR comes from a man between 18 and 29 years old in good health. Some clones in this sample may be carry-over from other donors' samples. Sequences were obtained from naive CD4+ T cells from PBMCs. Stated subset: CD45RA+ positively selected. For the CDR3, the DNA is TGTGCCAGCAGCCAAGAAACCGGGACAGGGGGCCTGAAACTGTTTTTT. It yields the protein CASSQETGTGGLKLFF.